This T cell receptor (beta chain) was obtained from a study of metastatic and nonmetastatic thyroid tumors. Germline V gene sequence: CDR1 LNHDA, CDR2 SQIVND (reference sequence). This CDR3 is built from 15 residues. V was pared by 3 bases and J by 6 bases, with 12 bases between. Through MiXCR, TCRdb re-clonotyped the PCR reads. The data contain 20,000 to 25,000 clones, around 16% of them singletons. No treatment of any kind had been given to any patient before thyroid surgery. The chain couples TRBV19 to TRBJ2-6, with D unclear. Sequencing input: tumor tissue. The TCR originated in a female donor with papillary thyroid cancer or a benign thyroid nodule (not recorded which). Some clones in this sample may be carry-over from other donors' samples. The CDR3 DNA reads TGTGCCAGTAGTATTAGTGTGTCGGTGGCCAACGTCCTGACTTTC. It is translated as CASSISVSVANVLTF.